This T cell receptor (beta chain) comes out of a study of neoadjuvant anti-PD-1 for oral cavity cancer (dated by TCRdb to the early 2020s). In the study overall: Patients mostly received three to four biweekly doses of nivolumab at 3 mg/kg before curative-intent surgical resection. The parent correlative cohort had 12 patients and a response rate of 33%. Patients without progression received a fourth nivolumab dose around day 43 and underwent definitive surgical resection on days 50-56. Under RECIST 1.1, a patient counted as a responder if showing complete response, partial response or stable disease, and as a non-responder if showing progression. Broad study findings and their caveats: After neoadjuvant nivolumab, non-responders showed significantly higher T cell clonality (Gini index) in PBMCs than responders did. A higher pretreatment blood Treg/Th17 ratio correlated with both higher pretreatment blood TCRbeta clonality and lower post-treatment tumor TCRbeta clonality. TCR analyses included only a few patients per response group, and the authors called for larger cohorts for validation.

The sample's time point label, in plain terms: before neoadjuvant nivolumab. Patients had been newly diagnosed with stage II-IVA oral cavity squamous cell carcinoma, and no prior systemic or radiation treatment had been given to the patients. The cohort consisted of patients with HPV-negative, locally advanced oral cavity squamous cell carcinoma. No culture maintenance or expansion was done, as the peripheral blood mononuclear cells went straight to analysis. Samples were obtained from a longitudinal correlative study of a single-arm phase II trial of neoadjuvant nivolumab in oral cavity squamous cell carcinoma. Subject-matched pre- and post-treatment PBMCs and tumors from three responders and three non-responders were subjected to genomic DNA-based TCRbeta sequencing. Peripheral blood mononuclear cells were collected before nivolumab treatment and were collected again after treatment, at the time of surgery. Genomic DNA was isolated from PBMCs using the Maxwell RSC DNA from Cells kit.

For deep sequencing, each PBMC sample was run in six replicates, with libraries mostly built from roughly 460 ng of input genomic DNA. TCRbeta libraries were prepared with the immunoSEQ hsTCRbeta kit according to the manufacturer's instructions. The finished libraries were brought together in one pool at around 3.1 nM, which was then read using an Illumina NovaSeq 6000 S4 flow cell. Per the authors' processing: Raw data preprocessing and quality control were performed with the immunoSEQ Analyzer. The analysis was restricted to productive rearrangements, with each unique CDR3 amino acid sequence defining a clonotype. Repertoire clonality was estimated as the Gini-Simpson index, which was computed with the R package tcR. Student's t test was used to compare Gini indices, and Pearson correlation was used to assess associations with tumor size change. Here the immuneACCESS table is served through TCRdb, limited to in-frame sequences with V and J called. Missing clones are a known gap in these copies; in checked studies unresolved V genes cover under half, and the rest lacks a known reason. V, J and clone size reflect that table, while D and trimming were determined from the DNA. In all, the sample holds 65,000 to 95,000 clones, and approximately 80% of those were seen once. Around 3.1% of the sample lies in the top ten.

About this clone: No cognate antigen has been identified for it. Base quality data are lacking; no much larger clone is found one base away.

CDR3 length: 13 amino acids, cysteine to phenylalanine. Left in the record is the CDR3 DNA by itself, 39 bases read in frame from the first base. As encoded in the germline V gene, CDR1 is SGDLS while CDR2 is YYNGEE. Between the V and J ends, shortened by 0 bases and 1 base respectively, the junction contains 5 bases. Source: PBMCs, taken before nivolumab (anti-PD-1) treatment. The clonotype was recovered from a person aged 40 to 85 with oral cavity squamous cell carcinoma. In this chain, TRBV9 is recombined with TRBJ2-7; the best D guess is TRBD2, with 5 bases matching. The DNA reads as follows: TGTGCCAGCAGCGTAGGCGGGTCCTACGAGCAGTACTTC. The resulting protein is CASSVGGSYEQYF.